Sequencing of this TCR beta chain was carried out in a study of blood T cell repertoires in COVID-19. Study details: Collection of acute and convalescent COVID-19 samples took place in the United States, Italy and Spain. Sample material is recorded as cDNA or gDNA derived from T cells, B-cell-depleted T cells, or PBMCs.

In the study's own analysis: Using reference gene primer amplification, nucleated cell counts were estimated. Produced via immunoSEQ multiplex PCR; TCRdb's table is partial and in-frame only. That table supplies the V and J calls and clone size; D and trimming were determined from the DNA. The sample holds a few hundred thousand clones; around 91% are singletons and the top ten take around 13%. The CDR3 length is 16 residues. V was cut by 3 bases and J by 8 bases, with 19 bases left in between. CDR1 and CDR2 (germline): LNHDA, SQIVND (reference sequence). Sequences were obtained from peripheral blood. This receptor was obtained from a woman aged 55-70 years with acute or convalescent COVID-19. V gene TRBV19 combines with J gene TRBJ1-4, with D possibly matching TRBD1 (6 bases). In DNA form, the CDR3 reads TGTGCCAGTAGTATCCGCGACGGGGGGGCCTGGGAAAAACTGTTTTTT. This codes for CASSIRDGGAWEKLFF.